These 30 T cell receptor beta chains were sequenced from one sample in a study of T cell responses to AZD1222 COVID-19 vaccine. TCRdb's copy holds only in-frame clones and misses some; the assay was immunoSEQ multiplex PCR. The sample lists approximately 190,000 clones, 85% to 95% occurring once. Here the sequenced sample was peripheral blood, taken on day 0 of AZD1222 vaccination. The receptor set was obtained from an adult in good health.

The table lists this clone with a count of one. Written as DNA, the CDR3 is TGTGCCAGCAGCTCACCGGGCGGACAGGCCAGCTCCTACGAGCAGTACTTC. Translating gives CASSSPGGQASSYEQYF. This rearrangement joins TRBV7-8 to TRBJ2-7, with TRBD1 matching 7 bases. The CDR3 covers 17 residues. Germline CDR1 reads SGHVS; CDR2 reads FQNEAQ. V lost 4 bases, J lost 0 bases, and 12 bases stayed unmatched.

The chain joins TRBV3-1 (or the pseudogene TRBV3-2) to TRBJ1-3; maybe TRBD1 (6 bases). This CDR3 has 16 residues. The V gene's germline CDR1 is LGHDT and CDR2 YNNKEL (reference sequence). V was shortened by 1 base and J by 0 bases, with 10 bases between the two germline ends. The CDR3 spells CASSQGTGTSGNTIYF. In nucleotides, the CDR3 is TGTGCCAGCAGCCAAGGAACAGGGACCTCTGGAAACACCATATATTTT.

The gene calls are TRBV6-5 and TRBJ2-7; D gene unclear. Germline CDR1 is MNHEY and CDR2 is SVGAGI. V was trimmed by 0 bases and J by 5 bases, leaving 14 bases between them. CDR3 size: 15 residues. CDR3 nucleotides: TGTGCCAGCAGTTACTCTGGGCAGCAAAGCCACGAGCAGTACTTC. This codes for CASSYSGQQSHEQYF.

For this clone: Its ends do not fully match the called genes, so a read error is possible. The chain carries TRBV19 and TRBJ2-5; D is unclear. The germline V gene encodes CDR1 LNHDA and CDR2 SQIVND (reference sequence). This CDR3 has 13 amino acids. The CDR3 region has the DNA TGTGCCAGTAGTGGAACGCCTCAAGGGACCCAGTACTTC. Its protein product is CASSGTPQGTQYF.

V is TRBV9 and J is TRBJ2-3, with D unclear. Per germline, CDR1 SGDLS and CDR2 YYNGEE. This CDR3 comprises 14 residues. V shed 4 bases and J shed 1 base, with 10 bases lying between them. The CDR3 region is CASSSQAGTDTQYF. The CDR3, as DNA: TGTGCCAGCAGCTCCCAGGCGGGCACAGATACGCAGTATTTT.

A single count supports this clone. The chain combines TRBV5-1 with TRBJ1-3; TRBD1 is a possible D gene (5 bases). Germline V gives CDR1 SGHRS, CDR2 YFSETQ. V dropped 4 bases and J dropped 0 bases, with 14 bases sitting between them. This CDR3 has 16 amino acids. The CDR3 bases are TGCGCCAGCAGCCCGGGCGGGGGGACCTCTGGAAACACCATATATTTT. Protein sequence: CASSPGGGTSGNTIYF.

V gene TRBV5-4 combines with J gene TRBJ1-1; D ambiguous. The V gene lost 0 bases and the J gene lost 1 base, with 10 bases spanning the gap. Germline V gene lookup returns CDR1 SGHNT and CDR2 YYREEE (reference sequence). The CDR3 is 15 residues long. The DNA of the CDR3 is TGTGCCAGCAGCTTGGCCGGCACTTCGAACACTGAAGCTTTCTTT. This encodes CASSLAGTSNTEAFF.

A single count supports this clone. This rearrangement joins TRBV2 to TRBJ1-6; TRBD1 is a possible D gene (5 bases). V lost 4 bases and J 10 bases, leaving 11 bases between the germline ends. The CDR3 runs to 13 residues. Germline CDR1 reads SNHLY; CDR2 reads FYNNEI. CDR3 residues: CASSVGWDSPLHF. CDR3 sequence (DNA): TGTGCCAGCAGTGTGGGCTGGGACTCACCCCTCCACTTT.

The chain joins TRBV24-1 to TRBJ2-4; D may match TRBD1 or TRBD2 (5 bases each). Trimming left V 9 bases short and J 5 bases short, with 10 bases between. Germline CDR1 is KGHDR and CDR2 is SFDVKD. The CDR3 sequence is 12 residues long. The CDR3 sequence: CATARDENIQYF. The CDR3 DNA is TGTGCCACCGCCAGGGACGAAAACATTCAGTACTTC.

V is TRBV6-1 and J is TRBJ1-5, with no clear D. V lost 3 bases and J 4 bases, leaving 7 bases between the germline ends. Germline lookup yields CDR1 MNHNS and CDR2 SASEGT. The CDR3 totals 13 residues. CDR3 DNA sequence: TGTGCCAGCAGTGACAGTCGGAATCAGCCCCAGCATTTT. It encodes CASSDSRNQPQHF.

The chain recombines TRBV5-4 with TRBJ1-2; 7 nucleotides align to TRBD1. CDR1 and CDR2 (germline): SGHNT, YYREEE (reference sequence). The CDR3 length is 13 residues. V was pared by 2 bases and J by 12 bases, with 10 bases of the junction left unmatched. The CDR3, as DNA: TGTGCCAGCAGCTTCCCCACTGACAGGGCCCACACCTTC. It specifies CASSFPTDRAHTF.

The chain combines TRBV5-1 with TRBJ1-1; D is undetermined. V dropped 4 bases and J dropped 5 bases, with 18 bases sitting between them. CDR3 length: 15 amino acids. In germline, CDR1 is SGHRS, CDR2 YFSETQ. CDR3 bases: TGCGCCAGCAGCCCTAAAGGAACCCCAGGAACTGAAGCTTTCTTT. Amino acids: CASSPKGTPGTEAFF.

V usage is TRBV11-2 and J usage is TRBJ1-1, with unresolved D. V dropped 2 bases and J dropped 9 bases, with 13 bases sitting between them. Germline values: CDR1 SGHAT, CDR2 FQNNGV. The CDR3 has 13 amino acids. The CDR3: CASSLSESGKAFF. The DNA of the CDR3 is TGTGCCAGCAGCTTATCCGAGTCAGGAAAAGCTTTCTTT. The full variable domain, in which reference TRBV11-2 and TRBJ1-1 provide the parts outside the CDR3, is EAGVAQSPRYKIIEKRQSVAFWCNPISGHATLYWYQQILGQGPKLLIQFQNNGVVDDSQLPKDRFSAERLKGVDSTLKIQPAKLEDSAVYLCASSLSESGKAFFGQGTRLTVV.

The genes are TRBV4-3 and TRBJ2-1; TRBD1 agrees at 9 bases. The CDR3 runs to 15 residues. In germline, CDR1 is LGHNA, CDR2 YSLEER. Losses at the gene ends were 4 bases for V and 3 bases for J; bases not matched to a gene: 4. CDR3 sequence (DNA): TGCGCCAGCAGCCTGACAGGGGGTAGCTACAATGAGCAGTTCTTC. Its protein is CASSLTGGSYNEQFF.

The rearrangement uses TRBV9 and TRBJ1-2; 7 positions agree with TRBD1. The CDR3 is 16 residues long. J lost 6 bases, V lost 0 bases, and 11 bases had no gene match. Germline CDR1 reads SGDLS; CDR2 reads YYNGEE. CDR3 nucleotides: TGTGCCAGCAGCGTAGGCCCCTTTACAGGGGCGCATGGCTACACCTTC. This codes for CASSVGPFTGAHGYTF.

The chain combines TRBV9 with TRBJ1-2; perhaps TRBD1 as D (6 bases). This CDR3 contains 16 residues. The germline V gene encodes CDR1 SGDLS and CDR2 YYNGEE. Trimming removed 4 bases at V and 4 bases at J, with 20 bases between. The CDR3 is CASSPSEWSRGYGYTF. In nucleotides, the CDR3 is TGTGCCAGCAGCCCATCAGAATGGAGCAGGGGCTATGGCTACACCTTC.

The chain links TRBV7-2 to TRBJ2-2; D remains ambiguous. V gave up 1 base and J gave up 2 bases, with 8 bases separating them. CDR3 length: 15 residues. CDR1 is SGHTA and CDR2 is FQGNSA in the germline V gene. CDR3 residues: CASSLGWGNTGELFF. The CDR3 nucleotides are TGTGCCAGCAGCTTAGGGTGGGGAAACACCGGGGAGCTGTTTTTT.

The chain recombines TRBV6-5 with TRBJ1-2, with a possible D match to TRBD1 (6 bases). The ends were cut back, 2 bases at V and 0 bases at J, with 10 bases in the middle. Germline V gives CDR1 MNHEY, CDR2 SVGAGI. This CDR3 is 15 amino acids long. In DNA, the CDR3 is TGTGCCAGCAGTTACACCGGGACATCTAACTATGGCTACACCTTC. Amino acid sequence: CASSYTGTSNYGYTF.

V gene TRBV6-5 combines with J gene TRBJ2-1, with TRBD1 identical over 7 bases. This CDR3 has 14 amino acids. V shed 6 bases and J 8 bases; nucleotides not matched to a gene: 10. The germline gives CDR1 MNHEY, CDR2 SVGAGI. CDR3: CASRPGQILYEQFF. As DNA, the CDR3 is TGTGCCAGCAGACCGGGACAGATTTTGTATGAGCAGTTCTTC.

The genes are TRBV7-9 and TRBJ1-5; TRBD1 matches at 7 bases. The CDR3 contains 14 residues. Germline trimming cut 11 bases from V and 4 bases from J; bases unmatched to any gene: 11. Germline assignment: CDR1 SEHNR and CDR2 FQNEAQ (reference sequence). The CDR3 reads CAGQRTGRNQPQHF. DNA for the CDR3: TGTGCCGGTCAGAGGACAGGACGGAATCAGCCCCAGCATTTT.

A remark on this clone: The same CDR3 also results from other DNA sequences found in this sample. The chain joins TRBV5-1 to TRBJ1-1; D unclear. Trimming stripped 1 base from V and 1 base from J, with 2 bases between. The CDR3 runs to 12 residues. Germline values: CDR1 SGHRS, CDR2 YFSETQ. The CDR3 DNA reads TGCGCCAGCAGCTTGTCGAACACTGAAGCTTTCTTT. It specifies CASSLSNTEAFF.

The sample holds a few counts of this clone. The chain links TRBV9 to TRBJ1-4, with D uncertain. The CDR3 extends over 16 amino acids. Germline CDR1 is SGDLS and CDR2 is YYNGEE. The V and J ends lost 4 bases and 0 bases respectively, with 13 bases between them. CDR3 sequence: CASSPGHHSTNEKLFF. CDR3 in DNA: TGTGCCAGCAGCCCCGGGCACCATTCAACTAATGAAAAACTGTTTTTT.

The rearrangement uses TRBV6-2 or TRBV6-3 and TRBJ1-2, with unresolved D. This CDR3 region has 15 residues. CDR1 is MNHEY and CDR2 is SVGEGT in the germline V gene. The V end was cut by 5 bases, the J end by 2 bases, with 15 bases between. CDR3 bases: TGTGCCAGCAGTCTTCCCAGGCTCTTCAACTATGGCTACACCTTC. It specifies CASSLPRLFNYGYTF.

The V gene is TRBV28, the J gene TRBJ2-7, with a weak D call TRBD2 (5 bases). Trimming removed 7 bases from V and 3 bases from J, with 19 bases in between. The CDR3 totals 15 residues. Germline CDR1 is MDHEN and CDR2 is SYDVKM. For the CDR3, the DNA is TGTGCCAGCACCTCCCGGGGAATTTCCCTCTACGAGCAGTACTTC. This gives the protein CASTSRGISLYEQYF.

This sequence joins TRBV3-1 (or the pseudogene TRBV3-2) and TRBJ2-1; D might be TRBD1 or TRBD2, each matching 5 bases. The CDR3 sequence is 15 residues long. CDR1 LGHDT and CDR2 YNNKEL come from the germline V gene (reference sequence). V gave up 3 bases and J gave up 3 bases, with 12 bases separating them. The DNA for the CDR3 is TGTGCCAGCAGCCAGTCAGGGCGGGTCTACAATGAGCAGTTCTTC. Amino acid sequence: CASSQSGRVYNEQFF.

CDR3 in amino acids: CASRSPEDRGPGELFF. CDR3 nucleotides: TGTGCAAGTCGCTCCCCCGAGGACAGGGGGCCCGGGGAGCTGTTTTTT. The genes are TRBV12-2 and TRBJ2-2; TRBD1, as called in the table, went unchecked against the DNA. TRBV12-2 is reported as a pseudogene. The CDR3 extends over 16 amino acids.

V usage is TRBV7-9 and J usage is TRBJ2-1; D tentatively fits TRBD1 or TRBD2 (5 bases each). Germline loops: CDR1 SEHNR, CDR2 FQNEAQ (reference sequence). This CDR3 is 14 amino acids long. The V end was cut by 3 bases, the J end by 10 bases, with 16 bases between. This CDR3 reads CASSFSAEGPEQFF. Here the CDR3 DNA reads TGTGCCAGCAGCTTCTCGGCAGAGGGACCCGAGCAGTTCTTC.

This chain joins TRBV7-8 and TRBJ2-5; D gene ambiguous. In germline, CDR1 is SGHVS, CDR2 FQNEAQ. This CDR3 has 13 residues. V was pared by 4 bases and J by 5 bases, with 11 bases between. This CDR3 is CASSSQDDETQYF. DNA for the CDR3: TGTGCCAGCAGCTCCCAGGACGACGAGACCCAGTACTTC.

Regarding this clone: Other DNA sequences within the sample encode an identical CDR3. The chain carries TRBV6-5 and TRBJ1-5; weak D call: TRBD1 (6 bases). This CDR3 spans 13 amino acids. Trimming removed 6 bases from V and 4 bases from J, with 10 bases in between. Germline V gives CDR1 MNHEY, CDR2 SVGAGI. CDR3 in amino acids: CASSGQQNQPQHF. CDR3 nucleotide sequence: TGTGCCAGCAGCGGACAGCAGAATCAGCCCCAGCATTTT.

The rearrangement links TRBV20-1 to TRBJ2-1, with TRBD2 matching over 8 bases. V lost 3 bases, J lost 2 bases, and 3 bases stayed unmatched. In germline, CDR1 is DFQATT, CDR2 SNEGSKA (reference sequence). The CDR3 is 14 residues long. This CDR3 is CSASLGGAYNEQFF. The CDR3 DNA reads as TGCAGTGCTAGTCTCGGGGGGGCCTACAATGAGCAGTTCTTC.